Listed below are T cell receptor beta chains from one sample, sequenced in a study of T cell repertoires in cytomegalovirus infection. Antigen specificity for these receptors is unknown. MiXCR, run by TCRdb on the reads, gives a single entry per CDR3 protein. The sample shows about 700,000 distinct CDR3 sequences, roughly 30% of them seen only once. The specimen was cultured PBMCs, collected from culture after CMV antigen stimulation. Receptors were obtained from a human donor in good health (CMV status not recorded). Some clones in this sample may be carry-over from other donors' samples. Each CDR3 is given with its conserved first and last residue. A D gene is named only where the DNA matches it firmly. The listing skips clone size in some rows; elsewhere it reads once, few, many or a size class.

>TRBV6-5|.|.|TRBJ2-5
TGTGCCAGCGCCCGGGGGGAGACCCAGTACTTC
CASARGETQYF
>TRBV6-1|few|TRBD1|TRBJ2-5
TGTGCCAGCATCCGGGACAGGGGAACCGAGACCCAGTACTTC
CASIRDRGTETQYF
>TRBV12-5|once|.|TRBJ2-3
TGTGCTAGTGCCGCCACAGATACGCAGTATTTT
CASAATDTQYF
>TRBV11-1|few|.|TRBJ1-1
TGTGCCAGCAGCTTAGTGGACGGCACTGAAGCTTTCTTT
CASSLVDGTEAFF
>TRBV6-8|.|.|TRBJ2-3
TGTGCCAGCAGCAACAGTGCCCTTGGGACAGATACGCAGTATTTT
CASSNSALGTDTQYF
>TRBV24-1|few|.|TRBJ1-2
TGTGCCACCAGTGATTTGCAGGTCAGGGGACGACAGGATGGCTACACCTTC
CATSDLQVRGRQDGYTF
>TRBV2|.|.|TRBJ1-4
TGTGCCAGCAGTGAAAGCAAAGGCCCACTGTTTTTT
CASSESKGPLFF
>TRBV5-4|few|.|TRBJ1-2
TGTGCCAGCAGCTTAGATCCAGGGGAAGGCTACACCTTC
CASSLDPGEGYTF
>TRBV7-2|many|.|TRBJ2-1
TGTGCCAGCAGCCCCGACTTGATAAGGGAGCAGTTCTTC
CASSPDLIREQFF
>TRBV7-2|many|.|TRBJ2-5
TGTGCCAGCAGCTCCAGGGAAGGGGACCAAGAGACCCAGTACTTC
CASSSREGDQETQYF
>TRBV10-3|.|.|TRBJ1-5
TGTGCCGCACAGGGTGCAAATCAGCCCCAGCATTTT
CAAQGANQPQHF
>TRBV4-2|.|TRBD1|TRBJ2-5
TGTGCCAGCAGCCCCCTGCCGGGACAGGGTGTGCCCCAGTACTTC
CASSPLPGQGVPQYF
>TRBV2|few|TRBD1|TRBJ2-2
TGTGCCAGCAGGCAAACAGGGGTTATCACCGGGGAGCTGTTTTTT
CASRQTGVITGELFF
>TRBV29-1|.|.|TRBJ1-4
TGCAGCGTTGAAGCAGTGGGTAGGGATAAACTGTTTTTT
CSVEAVGRDKLFF
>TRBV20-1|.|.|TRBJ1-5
TGCAGTGCCGCGAGGGGTGCCAATCAGCCCCAGCATTTT
CSAARGANQPQHF
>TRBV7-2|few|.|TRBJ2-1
TGTGCCAGCAGCTTAGAGGGGGTTAACTACAATGAGCAGTTCTTC
CASSLEGVNYNEQFF
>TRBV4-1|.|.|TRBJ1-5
TGCGCCAGCAGCCAAGCTTGGGGTAATCAGCCCCAGCATTTT
CASSQAWGNQPQHF
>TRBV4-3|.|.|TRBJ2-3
TGCGCCAGCAGCCCCACCTTAGGGGGGAGCACAGATACGCAGTATTTT
CASSPTLGGSTDTQYF
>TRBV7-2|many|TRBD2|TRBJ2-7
TGTGCCAGCAGCTTGACTAGCGGGTTATCCTACGAGCAGTACTTC
CASSLTSGLSYEQYF
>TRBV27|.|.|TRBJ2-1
TGTGCCAGCAGTCTCCGGGACTCCCTTCCCAATGAGCAGTTCTTC
CASSLRDSLPNEQFF
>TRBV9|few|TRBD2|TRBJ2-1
TGTGCCAGCAGCTCCCCACCCAACGGGAGGGACAATGAGCAGTTCTTC
CASSSPPNGRDNEQFF
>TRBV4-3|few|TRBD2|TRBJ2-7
TGCGCCAGCAGCCAAGATCGGGGGGTAGGCGGAGAGGCGGGCCTCTACGAGCAGTACTTC
CASSQDRGVGGEAGLYEQYF
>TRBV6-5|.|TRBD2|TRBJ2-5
TGTGCCAGCAGTTCTAGCGGGGGTCCCCAAGAGACCCAGTACTTC
CASSSSGGPQETQYF